This T cell receptor (beta chain) stems from a study of CD8 T cells in seronegative destructive rheumatoid arthritis (dated by TCRdb to the early 2020s). For context, the study as a whole: Most of the eight CND-RA patients were receiving biological drugs at sampling. Peripheral CD8+ TCRbeta repertoires of CCP-negative destructive rheumatoid arthritis (CND-RA) patients were compared with newly diagnosed seropositive RA, seronegative RA and healthy controls. Rather than undergoing new sequencing, the seropositive RA, seronegative RA and healthy control comparison cohorts were drawn from an earlier published TCRbeta dataset. Beyond this particular receptor, the publication reports: After adjusting for age, CND-RA patients appeared to have less diverse, more clonal CD8+ TCRbeta repertoires than other RA subtypes. A distinct set of enriched public clonotypes appeared to be carried by CND-RA patients, and this finding was interpreted by the authors as support for a separate disease subset. Because no diagnostic samples were available, the TCR repertoire differences may partly reflect poor disease control over the years rather than being present at onset. No public clonotype enrichment survived Benjamini-Hochberg correction across the roughly 120,000 clonotypes tested. Compared with controls and other RA subtypes, CND-RA repertoires contained more CMV-reactive and fewer influenza A-reactive CD8+ TCRbeta sequences. The small size of the CND-RA cohort was noted as a limitation of the study.

The germline V gene (reference sequence) specifies MNHEY as CDR1 and SMNVEV as CDR2. The V and J ends are trimmed by 6 bases and 1 base, leaving 9 bases between them. Including the terminal cysteine and phenylalanine, the CDR3 comprises 13 residues. The retained sequence is limited to the CDR3, 39 bases, with the frame set at the first base. In the case of this clone: The specificity of this receptor is unknown. No base-level quality is on record; no much larger clone is a single base apart.

Genomic DNA from CD8+ cells was used for TCRbeta sequencing, which was performed according to the manufacturer's instructions. TCRbeta sequencing used the immunoSEQ assay and was run at a genomics technology centre in Finland. As for how the authors treated the data: Clonotype tables produced by the immunoSEQ preprocessing pipeline were converted into VDJtools format, and non-productive clonotypes were filtered out. Any sample with fewer than 10,000 reads was excluded, the remaining samples were subsampled to 10,000 reads, and most of the eight CND-RA samples made it through. Shannon-Wiener, Simpson and clonality indices were calculated with the VDJtools CalcDiversityStats function on data subsampled to 10,000 reads. To infer antigen specificity, non-singleton TCRbeta clonotypes were hard-matched against VDJdb, meaning no mismatches were allowed. Clusters with potentially shared antigen targets were formed by grouping CDR3 sequences that differed by one amino acid (Hamming distance 1). Public clonotypes were tested for group enrichment with one-sided Fisher's exact tests after resampling groups to six samples, repeated ten times. Here the immuneACCESS table is served through TCRdb, limited to in-frame sequences with V and J called. Missing clones are a known gap in these copies; in checked studies unresolved V genes cover under half, and the rest lacks a known reason. The V and J calls and clone size were taken over from that table, and D and trimming were inferred from the DNA. For this sample there are 10,000 to 15,000 clones; around 86% appear just once. The biggest ten clones account for about 30% of the sample.

CND-RA patients tested negative on the clinical CCP2 antibody test, and even with active therapy their joint destruction kept progressing. All CND-RA patients were characterized by typical joint destruction in wrists and ankles and by failure of conventional anti-rheumatic therapy. Sampling of CND-RA patients was performed not at diagnosis but after long disease histories, which spanned decades in several cases. Approximately 50 millilitres of EDTA-anticoagulated peripheral blood were drawn from each patient. Peripheral blood mononuclear cells were isolated by Ficoll-Paque PLUS density gradient separation. CD8+ cells were isolated from fresh or cryopreserved PBMCs by AutoMACS magnetic bead positive selection, with purity checked by flow cytometry. Nucleospin Tissue or Tissue XS kits were used for genomic DNA extraction, and quantification was performed on a Qubit 2.0 fluorometer.

The source material was CD8+ T cells from blood. The chain is assembled from TRBV27 and TRBJ2-5, with the D segment identity uncertain. The source of this sequence is a woman aged 30 to 49 with seronegative destructive rheumatoid arthritis. In nucleotides, the sequence is TGTGCCAGCAGATACATAACCCAAGAGACCCAGTACTTC. This is translated as CASRYITQETQYF.